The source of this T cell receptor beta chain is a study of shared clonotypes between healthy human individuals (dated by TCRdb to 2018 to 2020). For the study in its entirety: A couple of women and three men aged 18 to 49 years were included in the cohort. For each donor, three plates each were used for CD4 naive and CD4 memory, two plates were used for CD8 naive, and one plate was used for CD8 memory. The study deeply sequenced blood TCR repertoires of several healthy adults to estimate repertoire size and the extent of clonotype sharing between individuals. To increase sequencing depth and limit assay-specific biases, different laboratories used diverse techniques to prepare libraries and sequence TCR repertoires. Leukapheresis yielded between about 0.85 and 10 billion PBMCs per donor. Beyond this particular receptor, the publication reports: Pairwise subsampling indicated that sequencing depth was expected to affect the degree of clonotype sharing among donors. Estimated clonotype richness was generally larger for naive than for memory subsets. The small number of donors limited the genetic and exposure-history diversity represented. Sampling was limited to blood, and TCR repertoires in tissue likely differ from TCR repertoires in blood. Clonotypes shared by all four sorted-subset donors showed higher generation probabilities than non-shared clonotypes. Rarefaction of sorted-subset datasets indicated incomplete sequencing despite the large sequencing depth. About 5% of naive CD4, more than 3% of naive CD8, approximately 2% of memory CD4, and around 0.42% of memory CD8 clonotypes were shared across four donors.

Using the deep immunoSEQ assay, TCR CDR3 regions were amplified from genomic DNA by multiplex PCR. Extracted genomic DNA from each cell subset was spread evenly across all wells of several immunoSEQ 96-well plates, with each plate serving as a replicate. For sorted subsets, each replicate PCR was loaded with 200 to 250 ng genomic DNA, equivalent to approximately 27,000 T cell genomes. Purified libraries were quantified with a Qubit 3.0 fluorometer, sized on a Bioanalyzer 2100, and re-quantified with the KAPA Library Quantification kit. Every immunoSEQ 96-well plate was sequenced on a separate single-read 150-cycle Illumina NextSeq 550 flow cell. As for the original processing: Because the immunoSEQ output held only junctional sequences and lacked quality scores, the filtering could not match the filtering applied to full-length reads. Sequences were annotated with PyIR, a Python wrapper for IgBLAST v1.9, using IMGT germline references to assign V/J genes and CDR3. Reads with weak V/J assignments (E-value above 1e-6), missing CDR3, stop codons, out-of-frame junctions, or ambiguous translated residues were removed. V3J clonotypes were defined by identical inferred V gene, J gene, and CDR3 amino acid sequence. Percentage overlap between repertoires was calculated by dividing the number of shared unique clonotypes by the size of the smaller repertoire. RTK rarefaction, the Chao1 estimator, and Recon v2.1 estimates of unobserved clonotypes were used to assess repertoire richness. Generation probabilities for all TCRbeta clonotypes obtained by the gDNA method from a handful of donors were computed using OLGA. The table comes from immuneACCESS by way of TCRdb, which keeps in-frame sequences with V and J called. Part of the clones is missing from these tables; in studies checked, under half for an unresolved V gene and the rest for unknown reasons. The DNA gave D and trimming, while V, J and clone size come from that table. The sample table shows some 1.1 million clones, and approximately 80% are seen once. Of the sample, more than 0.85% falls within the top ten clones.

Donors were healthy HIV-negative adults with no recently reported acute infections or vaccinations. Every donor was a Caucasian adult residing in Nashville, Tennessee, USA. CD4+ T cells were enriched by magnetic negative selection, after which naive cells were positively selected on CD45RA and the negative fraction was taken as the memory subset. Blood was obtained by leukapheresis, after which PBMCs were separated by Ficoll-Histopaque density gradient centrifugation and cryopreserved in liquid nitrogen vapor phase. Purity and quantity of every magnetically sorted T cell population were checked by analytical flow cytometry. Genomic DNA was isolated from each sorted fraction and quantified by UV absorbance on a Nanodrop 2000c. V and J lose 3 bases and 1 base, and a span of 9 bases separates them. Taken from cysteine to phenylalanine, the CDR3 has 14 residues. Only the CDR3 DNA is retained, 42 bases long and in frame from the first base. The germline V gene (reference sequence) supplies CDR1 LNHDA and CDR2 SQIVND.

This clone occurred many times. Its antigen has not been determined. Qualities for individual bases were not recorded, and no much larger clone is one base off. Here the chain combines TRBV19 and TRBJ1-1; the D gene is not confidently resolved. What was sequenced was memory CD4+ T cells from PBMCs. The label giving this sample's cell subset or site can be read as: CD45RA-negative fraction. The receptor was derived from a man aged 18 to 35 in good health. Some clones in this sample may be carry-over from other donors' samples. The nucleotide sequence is TGTGCCAGTAGTATTGAGGGAACGAACACTGAAGCTTTCTTT. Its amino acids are CASSIEGTNTEAFF.